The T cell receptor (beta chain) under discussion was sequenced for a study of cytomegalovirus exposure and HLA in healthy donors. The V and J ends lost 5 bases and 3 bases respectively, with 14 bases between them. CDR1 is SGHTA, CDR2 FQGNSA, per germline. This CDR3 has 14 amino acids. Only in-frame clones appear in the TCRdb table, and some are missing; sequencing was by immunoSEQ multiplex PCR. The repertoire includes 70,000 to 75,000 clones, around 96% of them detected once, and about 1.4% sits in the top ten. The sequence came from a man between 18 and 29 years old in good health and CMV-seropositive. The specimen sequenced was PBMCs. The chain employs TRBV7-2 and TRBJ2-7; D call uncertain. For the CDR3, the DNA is TGTGCCAGCAGCCTCGTCGGTACTGACTACGAGCAGTACTTC. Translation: CASSLVGTDYEQYF.